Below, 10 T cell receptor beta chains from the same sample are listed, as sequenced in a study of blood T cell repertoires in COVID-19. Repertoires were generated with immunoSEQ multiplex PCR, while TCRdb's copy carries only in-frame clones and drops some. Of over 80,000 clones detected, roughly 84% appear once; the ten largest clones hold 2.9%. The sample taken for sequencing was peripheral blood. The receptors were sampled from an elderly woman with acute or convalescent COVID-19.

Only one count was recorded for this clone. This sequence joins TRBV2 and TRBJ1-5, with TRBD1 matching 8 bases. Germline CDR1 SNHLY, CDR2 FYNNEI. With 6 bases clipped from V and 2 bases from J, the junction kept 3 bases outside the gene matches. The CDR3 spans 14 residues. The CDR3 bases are TGTGCCAGCAGGCAGGGGGCCGGCAATCAGCCCCAGCATTTT. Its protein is CASRQGAGNQPQHF.

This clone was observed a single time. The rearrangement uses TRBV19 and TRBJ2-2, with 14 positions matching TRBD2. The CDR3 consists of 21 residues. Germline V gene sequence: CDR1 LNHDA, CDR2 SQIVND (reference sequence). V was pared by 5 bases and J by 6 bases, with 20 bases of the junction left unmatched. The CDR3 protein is CASSWTGTGLRTSGGSGELFF. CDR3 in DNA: TGTGCCAGTAGTTGGACCGGGACAGGGCTCCGGACTAGCGGGGGGTCCGGGGAGCTGTTTTTT.

CDR3 sequence reads: CSVLGQGIYEQYF. As DNA, the CDR3 is TGCAGCGTTCTAGGACAGGGTATCTACGAGCAGTACTTC. This chain uses TRBV29-1 with TRBJ2-7; TRBD1 agrees at 8 bases. Germline lookup yields CDR1 SQVTM and CDR2 ANQGSEA. CDR3 length: 13 amino acids. V dropped 5 bases and J dropped 3; count of bases not matched to a gene: 6.

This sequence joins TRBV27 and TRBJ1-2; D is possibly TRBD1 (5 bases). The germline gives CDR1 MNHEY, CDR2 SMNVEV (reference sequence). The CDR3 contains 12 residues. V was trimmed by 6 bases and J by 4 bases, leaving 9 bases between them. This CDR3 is CASSRDSYGYTF. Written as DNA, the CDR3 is TGTGCCAGCAGCAGGGATAGCTATGGCTACACCTTC.

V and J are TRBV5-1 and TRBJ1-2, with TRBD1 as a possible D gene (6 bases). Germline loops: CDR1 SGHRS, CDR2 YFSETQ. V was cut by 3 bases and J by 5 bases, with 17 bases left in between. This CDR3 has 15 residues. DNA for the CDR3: TGCGCCAGCAGCTCCGAAGCGGGGGCCGGTTATGGCTACACCTTC. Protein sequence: CASSSEAGAGYGYTF.

The CDR3 loop is CASSSGGSNEQFF. CDR3 DNA: TGTGCCAGCAGCTCCGGTGGTAGTAATGAGCAGTTCTTC. This rearrangement joins TRBV5-4 to TRBJ2-1; no reliable D call. Per germline, CDR1 SGHNT and CDR2 YYREEE (reference sequence). Deletions cut 3 bases from V and 7 bases from J, with 11 bases between. CDR3 length: 13 residues.

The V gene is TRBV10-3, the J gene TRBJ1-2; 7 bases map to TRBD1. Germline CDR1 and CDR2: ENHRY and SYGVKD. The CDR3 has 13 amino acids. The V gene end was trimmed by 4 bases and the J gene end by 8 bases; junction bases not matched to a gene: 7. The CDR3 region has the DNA TGTGCCATCAGTGCAGATCAGGGGGACGGCTACACCTTC. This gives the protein CAISADQGDGYTF.

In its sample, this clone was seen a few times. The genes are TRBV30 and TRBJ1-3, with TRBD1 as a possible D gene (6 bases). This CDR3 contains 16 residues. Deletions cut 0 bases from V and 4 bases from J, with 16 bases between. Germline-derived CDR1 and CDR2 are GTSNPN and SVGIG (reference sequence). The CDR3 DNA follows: TGTGCCTGGAGTGTACAGGGTAGAAGTCGAGGAAACACCATATATTTT. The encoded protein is CAWSVQGRSRGNTIYF.

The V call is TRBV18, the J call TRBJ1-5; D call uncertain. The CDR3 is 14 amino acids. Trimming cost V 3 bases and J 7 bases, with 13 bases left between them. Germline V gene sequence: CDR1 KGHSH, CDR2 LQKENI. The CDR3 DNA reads TGTGCCAGCTCACCGGGCCAATCTGAACAGCCCCAGCATTTT. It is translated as CASSPGQSEQPQHF.

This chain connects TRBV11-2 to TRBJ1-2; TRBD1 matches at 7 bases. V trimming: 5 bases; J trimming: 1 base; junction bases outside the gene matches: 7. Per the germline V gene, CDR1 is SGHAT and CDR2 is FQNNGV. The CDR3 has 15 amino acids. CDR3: CASSPAGQINYGYTF. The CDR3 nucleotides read TGTGCCAGCAGCCCCGCGGGACAGATTAACTATGGCTACACCTTC.